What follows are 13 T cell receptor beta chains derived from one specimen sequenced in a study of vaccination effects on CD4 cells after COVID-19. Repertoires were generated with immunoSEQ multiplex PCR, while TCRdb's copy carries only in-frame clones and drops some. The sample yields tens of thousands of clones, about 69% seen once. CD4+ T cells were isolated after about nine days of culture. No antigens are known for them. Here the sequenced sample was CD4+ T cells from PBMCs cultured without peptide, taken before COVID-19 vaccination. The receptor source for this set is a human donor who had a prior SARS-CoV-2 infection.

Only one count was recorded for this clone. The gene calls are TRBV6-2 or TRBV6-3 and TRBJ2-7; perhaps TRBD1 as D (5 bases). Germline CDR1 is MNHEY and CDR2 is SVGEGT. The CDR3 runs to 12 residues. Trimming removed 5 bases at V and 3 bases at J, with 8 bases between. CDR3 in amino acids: CASSMTDYEQYF. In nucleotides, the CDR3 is TGTGCCAGCAGTATGACAGACTACGAGCAGTACTTC.

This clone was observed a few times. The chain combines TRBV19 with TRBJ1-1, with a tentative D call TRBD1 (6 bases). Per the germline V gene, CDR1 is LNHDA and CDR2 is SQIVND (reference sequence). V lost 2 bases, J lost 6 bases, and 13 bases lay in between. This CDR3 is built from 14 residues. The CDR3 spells CASSISGAPAEAFF. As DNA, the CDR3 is TGTGCCAGTAGTATATCAGGGGCGCCGGCTGAAGCTTTCTTT.

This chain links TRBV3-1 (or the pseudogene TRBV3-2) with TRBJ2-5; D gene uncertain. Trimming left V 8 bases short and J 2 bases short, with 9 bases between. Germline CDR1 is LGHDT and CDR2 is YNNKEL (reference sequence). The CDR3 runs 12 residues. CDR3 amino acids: CASGRVQETQYF. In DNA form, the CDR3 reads TGTGCCAGCGGTCGGGTTCAAGAGACCCAGTACTTC.

The CDR3 DNA reads TGTGCCAGCAGCTTCGTTGGGGTAGGGTTTGGAGAGACCCAGTACTTC. The encoded protein is CASSFVGVGFGETQYF. J is TRBJ2-5 and V is TRBV11-2; no clear D gene. This CDR3 comprises 16 residues. Germline V lookup: CDR1 SGHAT, CDR2 FQNNGV. Trimming stripped 3 bases from V and 4 bases from J, with 18 bases between.

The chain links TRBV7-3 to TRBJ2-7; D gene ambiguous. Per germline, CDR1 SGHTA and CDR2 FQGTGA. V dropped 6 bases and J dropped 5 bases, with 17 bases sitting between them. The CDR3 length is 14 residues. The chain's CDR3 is CASSLNPGYHEQYF. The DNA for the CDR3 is TGTGCCAGCAGTCTCAACCCCGGATACCACGAGCAGTACTTC.

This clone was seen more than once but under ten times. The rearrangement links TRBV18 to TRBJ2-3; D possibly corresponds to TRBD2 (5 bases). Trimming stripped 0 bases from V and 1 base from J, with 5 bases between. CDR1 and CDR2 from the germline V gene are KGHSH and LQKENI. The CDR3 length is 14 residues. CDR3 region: CASSPPGGTDTQYF. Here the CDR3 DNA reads TGTGCCAGCTCACCACCGGGAGGCACAGATACGCAGTATTTT.

CDR3 sequence reads: CASSPPGVVGGLAEQYF. CDR3 DNA sequence: TGTGCCAGCAGCCCGCCTGGGGTAGTAGGGGGTTTGGCCGAGCAGTACTTC. The chain joins TRBV5-4 to TRBJ2-7, with D perhaps matching TRBD1 (6 bases). From germline, CDR1 is SGHNT and CDR2 YYREEE (reference sequence). Trimming cost V 4 bases and J 6 bases, with 26 bases left between them. The CDR3 consists of 17 residues.

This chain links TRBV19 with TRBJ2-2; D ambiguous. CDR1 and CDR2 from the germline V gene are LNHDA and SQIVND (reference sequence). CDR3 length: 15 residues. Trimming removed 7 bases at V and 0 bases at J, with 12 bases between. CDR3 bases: TGTGCCAGTAAAAGTTTCGGAGCGAACACCGGGGAGCTGTTTTTT. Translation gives CASKSFGANTGELFF.

In DNA form, the CDR3 reads TGTGCCAGCAGCCAAGATGCCTCCGGAGATAATTCACCCCTCCACTTT. Amino acids: CASSQDASGDNSPLHF. The chain recombines TRBV4-2 with TRBJ1-6, with D unclear. Germline CDR1 LGHNA, CDR2 YNFKEQ. The CDR3 consists of 16 residues. V was trimmed by 0 bases and J by 5 bases, leaving 11 bases between them.

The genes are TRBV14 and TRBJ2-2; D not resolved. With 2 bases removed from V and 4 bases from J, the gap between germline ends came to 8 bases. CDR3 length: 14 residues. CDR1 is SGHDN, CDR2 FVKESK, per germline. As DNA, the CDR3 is TGTGCCAGCAGCCAACCAGAGTTCACCGGGGAGCTGTTTTTT. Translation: CASSQPEFTGELFF.

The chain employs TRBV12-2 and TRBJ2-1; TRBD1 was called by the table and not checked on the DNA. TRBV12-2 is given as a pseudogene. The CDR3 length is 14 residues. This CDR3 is CASRLAGRNNEQFF. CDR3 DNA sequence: TGTGCAAGTCGCTTAGCGGGGCGGAACAATGAGCAGTTCTTC.

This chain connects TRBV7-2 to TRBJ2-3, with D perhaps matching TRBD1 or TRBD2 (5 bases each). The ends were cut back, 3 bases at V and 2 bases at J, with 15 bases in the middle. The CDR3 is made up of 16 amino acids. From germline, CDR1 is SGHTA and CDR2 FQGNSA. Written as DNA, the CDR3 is TGTGCCAGCAGCTTTCGAGGGGTTCGGGACACAGATACGCAGTATTTT. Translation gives CASSFRGVRDTDTQYF.

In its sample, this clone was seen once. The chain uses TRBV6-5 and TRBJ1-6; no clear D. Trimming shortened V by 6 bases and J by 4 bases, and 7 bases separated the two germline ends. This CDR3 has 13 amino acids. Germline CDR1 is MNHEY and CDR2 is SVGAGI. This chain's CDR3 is CASSDTYNSPLHF. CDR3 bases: TGTGCCAGCAGCGACACGTATAATTCACCCCTCCACTTT.